A selection of T cell receptor beta chains follows, all from one sample in a study of T cell responses to AZD1222 COVID-19 vaccine. The assay was immunoSEQ multiplex PCR, and TCRdb's table has in-frame clones only and misses some. The sample shows about 94,000 clones, roughly 90% of them seen only once. The starting material was peripheral blood, obtained on day 0 of AZD1222 vaccination. These receptor sequences come from an adult in good health. Both conserved end residues are part of each CDR3. Each record gives: CDR3 length, clone size, D gene, V gene, J gene, CDR3 protein, CDR3 DNA. A D gene is named only where the DNA matches it firmly. The listing skips clone size in some rows; elsewhere it reads once, few, many or a size class.

CDR3 length: 15
clone size: .
D gene: .
V gene: TRBV6-5
J gene: TRBJ1-1
CDR3 protein: CASSYSEVMNTEAFF
CDR3 DNA: TGTGCCAGCAGTTACTCTGAAGTAATGAACACTGAAGCTTTCTTT

CDR3 length: 14
clone size: .
D gene: .
V gene: TRBV3-1/TRBV3-2
J gene: TRBJ1-2
CDR3 protein: CASSQGPQDHGYTF
CDR3 DNA: TGTGCCAGCAGCCAAGGTCCCCAGGACCATGGCTACACCTTC

CDR3 length: 12
clone size: .
D gene: TRBD2
V gene: TRBV4-3
J gene: TRBJ2-7
CDR3 protein: CASSQEGGEQYF
CDR3 DNA: TGCGCCAGCAGCCAAGAGGGGGGGGAGCAGTACTTC

CDR3 length: 12
clone size: .
D gene: .
V gene: TRBV19
J gene: TRBJ1-1
CDR3 protein: CASSFGRTEAFF
CDR3 DNA: TGTGCCAGTAGCTTCGGGAGAACTGAAGCTTTCTTT

CDR3 length: 15
clone size: .
D gene: .
V gene: TRBV4-3
J gene: TRBJ2-5
CDR3 protein: CASSQDRSSQETQYF
CDR3 DNA: TGCGCCAGCAGCCAAGATCGGTCTAGTCAAGAGACCCAGTACTTC

CDR3 length: 13
clone size: .
D gene: .
V gene: TRBV6-1
J gene: TRBJ2-7
CDR3 protein: CASSERVGWEQYF
CDR3 DNA: TGTGCCAGCAGTGAAAGGGTCGGTTGGGAGCAGTACTTC

CDR3 length: 17
clone size: .
D gene: .
V gene: TRBV9
J gene: TRBJ2-4
CDR3 protein: CASSPPTGRLAKNIQYF
CDR3 DNA: TGTGCCAGCAGCCCCCCCACGGGCAGGTTAGCCAAAAACATTCAGTACTTC

CDR3 length: 11
clone size: .
D gene: .
V gene: TRBV20-1
J gene: TRBJ2-7
CDR3 protein: CSAREGREQYF
CDR3 DNA: TGCAGTGCTAGGGAGGGGCGCGAGCAGTACTTC

CDR3 length: 14
clone size: .
D gene: .
V gene: TRBV7-8
J gene: TRBJ2-5
CDR3 protein: CASSSPRGTETQYF
CDR3 DNA: TGTGCCAGCAGTTCACCACGAGGGACGGAGACCCAGTACTTC

CDR3 length: 15
clone size: .
D gene: .
V gene: TRBV2
J gene: TRBJ1-3
CDR3 protein: CASSERTDSGNTIYF
CDR3 DNA: TGTGCCAGCAGTGAACGTACCGACTCTGGAAACACCATATATTTT

CDR3 length: 15
clone size: few
D gene: TRBD1
V gene: TRBV27
J gene: TRBJ1-2
CDR3 protein: CASSPTGNFGYGYTF
CDR3 DNA: TGTGCCAGCAGTCCGACAGGGAATTTTGGCTATGGCTACACCTTC

CDR3 length: 14
clone size: .
D gene: .
V gene: TRBV7-2
J gene: TRBJ1-1
CDR3 protein: CASSVDQGSPEAFF
CDR3 DNA: TGTGCCAGCAGCGTAGATCAGGGATCCCCTGAAGCTTTCTTT

CDR3 length: 16
clone size: .
D gene: TRBD1
V gene: TRBV18
J gene: TRBJ2-2
CDR3 protein: CASSSEQGDFAGELFF
CDR3 DNA: TGTGCCAGCTCATCAGAACAGGGGGACTTCGCCGGGGAGCTGTTTTTT

CDR3 length: 14
clone size: few
D gene: .
V gene: TRBV2
J gene: TRBJ2-3
CDR3 protein: CASRGESSTDTQYF
CDR3 DNA: TGTGCCAGCAGGGGGGAGTCTAGCACAGATACGCAGTATTTT

CDR3 length: 13
clone size: .
D gene: .
V gene: TRBV9
J gene: TRBJ2-3
CDR3 protein: CASSLGPRDTQYF
CDR3 DNA: TGTGCCAGCAGCTTGGGGCCACGGGATACGCAGTATTTT

CDR3 length: 15
clone size: .
D gene: TRBD1
V gene: TRBV27
J gene: TRBJ1-5
CDR3 protein: CASSPPGQVHQPQHF
CDR3 DNA: TGTGCCAGCAGTCCCCCGGGACAGGTTCATCAGCCCCAGCATTTT

CDR3 length: 15
clone size: .
D gene: .
V gene: TRBV27
J gene: TRBJ1-5
CDR3 protein: CASSLYPDGNQPQHF
CDR3 DNA: TGTGCCAGCAGTTTATACCCCGATGGCAATCAGCCCCAGCATTTT

CDR3 length: 14
clone size: .
D gene: .
V gene: TRBV19
J gene: TRBJ2-1
CDR3 protein: CASSIRSFYNEQFF
CDR3 DNA: TGTGCCAGTAGTATTAGGAGCTTCTACAATGAGCAGTTCTTC

CDR3 length: 15
clone size: .
D gene: .
V gene: TRBV5-6
J gene: TRBJ1-6
CDR3 protein: CASLSAGDHNSPLHF
CDR3 DNA: TGTGCCAGCCTATCCGCAGGGGATCATAATTCACCCCTCCACTTT

CDR3 length: 14
clone size: .
D gene: .
V gene: TRBV18
J gene: TRBJ1-1
CDR3 protein: CASSPPARNTEAFF
CDR3 DNA: TGTGCCAGCTCACCACCGGCCCGAAACACTGAAGCTTTCTTT

CDR3 length: 15
clone size: once
D gene: .
V gene: TRBV6-5
J gene: TRBJ2-7
CDR3 protein: CASSRGLTQDYEQYF
CDR3 DNA: TGTGCCAGCAGTCGCGGTCTAACTCAGGACTACGAGCAGTACTTC

CDR3 length: 15
clone size: .
D gene: .
V gene: TRBV2
J gene: TRBJ1-5
CDR3 protein: CASRDGTVGNQPQHF
CDR3 DNA: TGTGCCAGCAGGGATGGGACCGTAGGTAATCAGCCCCAGCATTTT

CDR3 length: 15
clone size: .
D gene: TRBD1
V gene: TRBV7-2
J gene: TRBJ2-3
CDR3 protein: CASSSRQGGTDTQYF
CDR3 DNA: TGTGCCAGCAGCTCAAGACAGGGGGGCACAGATACGCAGTATTTT

CDR3 length: 14
clone size: once
D gene: TRBD2
V gene: TRBV5-8
J gene: TRBJ2-5
CDR3 protein: CASSLERGGQTQYF
CDR3 DNA: TGTGCCAGCAGCTTGGAGCGGGGGGGACAGACCCAGTACTTC

CDR3 length: 14
clone size: .
D gene: TRBD1
V gene: TRBV9
J gene: TRBJ1-1
CDR3 protein: CASSARDRVTEAFF
CDR3 DNA: TGTGCCAGCAGCGCCAGGGACAGGGTCACTGAAGCTTTCTTT

CDR3 length: 15
clone size: .
D gene: .
V gene: TRBV4-3
J gene: TRBJ1-6
CDR3 protein: CASSQEGSTNSPLHF
CDR3 DNA: TGCGCCAGCAGCCAAGAAGGGAGCACTAATTCACCCCTCCACTTT

CDR3 length: 15
clone size: .
D gene: TRBD1
V gene: TRBV18
J gene: TRBJ1-3
CDR3 protein: CASSPGQGSGNTIYF
CDR3 DNA: TGTGCCAGCTCACCGGGACAGGGCTCTGGAAACACCATATATTTT

CDR3 length: 11
clone size: .
D gene: .
V gene: TRBV19
J gene: TRBJ2-1
CDR3 protein: CASSIYNEQFF
CDR3 DNA: TGTGCCAGTTCGATTTACAATGAGCAGTTCTTC

CDR3 length: 14
clone size: .
D gene: .
V gene: TRBV4-1
J gene: TRBJ2-7
CDR3 protein: CASSQAGVSYEQYF
CDR3 DNA: TGCGCCAGCAGCCAAGCCGGGGTATCCTACGAGCAGTACTTC

CDR3 length: 14
clone size: .
D gene: .
V gene: TRBV19
J gene: TRBJ1-5
CDR3 protein: CASRNIQVNQPQHF
CDR3 DNA: TGTGCCAGTAGAAATATACAGGTCAATCAGCCCCAGCATTTT

CDR3 length: 16
clone size: .
D gene: TRBD1
V gene: TRBV18
J gene: TRBJ1-1
CDR3 protein: CASSPLGTGTNTEAFF
CDR3 DNA: TGTGCCAGCTCACCACTAGGGACAGGGACGAACACTGAAGCTTTCTTT

CDR3 length: 13
clone size: few
D gene: .
V gene: TRBV14
J gene: TRBJ1-2
CDR3 protein: CASSQVWTGGYTF
CDR3 DNA: TGTGCCAGCAGCCAAGTCTGGACGGGTGGCTACACCTTC

CDR3 length: 15
clone size: once
D gene: TRBD1
V gene: TRBV11-2
J gene: TRBJ1-2
CDR3 protein: CASSLDLGQGYGYTF
CDR3 DNA: TGTGCCAGCAGCTTAGATCTCGGACAGGGCTATGGCTACACCTTC

CDR3 length: 13
clone size: .
D gene: TRBD1
V gene: TRBV14
J gene: TRBJ1-2
CDR3 protein: CASSLDRVDGYTF
CDR3 DNA: TGTGCCAGCAGCCTGGACAGGGTAGATGGCTACACCTTC

CDR3 length: 14
clone size: .
D gene: .
V gene: TRBV7-9
J gene: TRBJ2-1
CDR3 protein: CASSLAQLFNEQFF
CDR3 DNA: TGTGCCAGCAGCTTAGCGCAACTATTCAATGAGCAGTTCTTC

CDR3 length: 12
clone size: .
D gene: .
V gene: TRBV3-1/TRBV3-2
J gene: TRBJ2-7
CDR3 protein: CASSQRLYEQYF
CDR3 DNA: TGTGCCAGCAGCCAAAGACTCTACGAGCAGTACTTC

CDR3 length: 14
clone size: .
D gene: .
V gene: TRBV5-1
J gene: TRBJ1-5
CDR3 protein: CASSFSGENQPQHF
CDR3 DNA: TGCGCCAGCAGCTTCTCGGGCGAAAATCAGCCCCAGCATTTT

CDR3 length: 15
clone size: few
D gene: TRBD1
V gene: TRBV7-9
J gene: TRBJ2-5
CDR3 protein: CASSSTGAVGETQYF
CDR3 DNA: TGTGCCAGCAGCTCGACAGGGGCCGTAGGGGAGACCCAGTACTTC

CDR3 length: 16
clone size: .
D gene: TRBD2
V gene: TRBV5-4
J gene: TRBJ2-3
CDR3 protein: CASSLLAGGQGDTQYF
CDR3 DNA: TGTGCCAGCAGCTTGTTGGCGGGGGGGCAGGGGGATACGCAGTATTTT

CDR3 length: 15
clone size: .
D gene: TRBD1
V gene: TRBV19
J gene: TRBJ1-1
CDR3 protein: CASSPYRGEDTEAFF
CDR3 DNA: TGTGCCAGTAGTCCCTACAGGGGTGAAGACACTGAAGCTTTCTTT

CDR3 length: 16
clone size: .
D gene: TRBD1
V gene: TRBV29-1
J gene: TRBJ2-5
CDR3 protein: CSVWPTFPTGGETQYF
CDR3 DNA: TGCAGCGTTTGGCCTACCTTTCCGACAGGGGGAGAGACCCAGTACTTC

CDR3 length: 14
clone size: .
D gene: TRBD2
V gene: TRBV30
J gene: TRBJ2-1
CDR3 protein: CAWSRLAGDGEQFF
CDR3 DNA: TGTGCCTGGAGTCGACTAGCGGGGGACGGTGAGCAGTTCTTC

CDR3 length: 11
clone size: .
D gene: .
V gene: TRBV6-1
J gene: TRBJ1-1
CDR3 protein: CASSDRREAFF
CDR3 DNA: TGTGCCAGCAGTGACCGAAGGGAGGCTTTCTTT

CDR3 length: 17
clone size: .
D gene: TRBD2
V gene: TRBV4-2
J gene: TRBJ2-3
CDR3 protein: CASSPSPSGGTWDTQYF
CDR3 DNA: TGTGCCAGCAGCCCTTCTCCCAGCGGGGGGACCTGGGATACGCAGTATTTT

CDR3 length: 13
clone size: few
D gene: .
V gene: TRBV13
J gene: TRBJ1-1
CDR3 protein: CASSSRPSTEAFF
CDR3 DNA: TGTGCCAGCAGCTCCCGACCGAGCACTGAAGCTTTCTTT

CDR3 length: 17
clone size: .
D gene: .
V gene: TRBV7-2
J gene: TRBJ1-5
CDR3 protein: CASSLEGGWGNNQPQHF
CDR3 DNA: TGTGCCAGCAGCTTAGAGGGGGGATGGGGGAACAATCAGCCCCAGCATTTT

CDR3 length: 16
clone size: .
D gene: TRBD1
V gene: TRBV7-2
J gene: TRBJ2-1
CDR3 protein: CASSTRQGNSYNEQFF
CDR3 DNA: TGTGCCAGCAGCACCAGACAGGGAAACTCCTACAATGAGCAGTTCTTC

CDR3 length: 14
clone size: .
D gene: .
V gene: TRBV28
J gene: TRBJ2-7
CDR3 protein: CASSSGEEAYEQYF
CDR3 DNA: TGTGCCAGCAGTTCTGGGGAGGAGGCCTACGAGCAGTACTTC

CDR3 length: 15
clone size: .
D gene: .
V gene: TRBV25-1
J gene: TRBJ2-1
CDR3 protein: CASSHPTGRGNEQFF
CDR3 DNA: TGTGCCAGCAGCCACCCGACAGGGAGGGGAAATGAGCAGTTCTTC

CDR3 length: 16
clone size: .
D gene: .
V gene: TRBV21-1
J gene: TRBJ1-6
CDR3 protein: CASSKRDRGPYSPLHF
CDR3 DNA: TGTGCCAGCAGCAAAAGGGACAGGGGCCCATATTCACCCCTCCACTTT

CDR3 length: 13
clone size: .
D gene: .
V gene: TRBV5-6
J gene: TRBJ1-5
CDR3 protein: CASSPGSNQPQHF
CDR3 DNA: TGTGCCAGCAGCCCCGGTAGCAATCAGCCCCAGCATTTT

CDR3 length: 14
clone size: .
D gene: .
V gene: TRBV5-1
J gene: TRBJ1-1
CDR3 protein: CASSFLGMNTEAFF
CDR3 DNA: TGCGCCAGCAGCTTTCTGGGGATGAACACTGAAGCTTTCTTT

CDR3 length: 13
clone size: .
D gene: .
V gene: TRBV30
J gene: TRBJ2-2
CDR3 protein: CAWSMKSTGELFF
CDR3 DNA: TGTGCCTGGAGTATGAAAAGCACCGGGGAGCTGTTTTTT